Listed below are T cell receptor beta chains from one sample, sequenced in a study of cytomegalovirus exposure and HLA in healthy donors. Sequenced by immunoSEQ multiplex PCR; TCRdb stores in-frame clones only, minus some. This sample has 85,000 to 100,000 clones, with about 80% found just once. Material for sequencing was PBMCs. These TCRs come from a male donor in good health and CMV-seropositive. CDR3s include the opening cysteine and the closing phenylalanine or tryptophan. D genes are given only for firm matches. Some rows mark clone size as missing; the rest say once, few, many or name a class of expanded clone.

abundance: -; j_gene: TRBJ2-7; d_gene: -; v_gene: TRBV25-1; CDR3aa: CASTRGEYEQYF; CDR3nt: TGTGCCAGCACCAGGGGCGAGTACGAGCAGTACTTC
abundance: -; j_gene: TRBJ2-2; d_gene: -; v_gene: TRBV7-9; CDR3aa: CASSLGSTGELFF; CDR3nt: TGTGCCAGCAGCTTAGGGAGCACCGGGGAGCTGTTTTTT
abundance: -; j_gene: TRBJ2-3; d_gene: TRBD2; v_gene: TRBV6-6; CDR3aa: CASRRSGGATDTQYF; CDR3nt: TGTGCCAGCAGACGAAGCGGGGGGGCCACAGATACGCAGTATTTT
abundance: -; j_gene: TRBJ1-5; d_gene: -; v_gene: TRBV19; CDR3aa: CASQDLQGPNQPQHF; CDR3nt: TGTGCCAGCCAAGATCTACAGGGCCCCAATCAGCCCCAGCATTTT
abundance: -; j_gene: TRBJ2-7; d_gene: -; v_gene: TRBV2; CDR3aa: CASSRAPWDEQYF; CDR3nt: TGTGCCAGCAGCAGGGCTCCTTGGGACGAGCAGTACTTC
abundance: -; j_gene: TRBJ1-2; d_gene: -; v_gene: TRBV5-1; CDR3aa: CASSFTGDNYGYTF; CDR3nt: TGCGCCAGCAGCTTTACCGGGGATAACTATGGCTACACCTTC
abundance: -; j_gene: TRBJ2-1; d_gene: TRBD2; v_gene: TRBV18; CDR3aa: CASSRGLVGQFF; CDR3nt: TGTGCCAGCTCACGGGGACTAGTGGGGCAGTTCTTC
abundance: -; j_gene: TRBJ1-1; d_gene: -; v_gene: TRBV18; CDR3aa: CASSISRNTEAFF; CDR3nt: TGTGCCAGCTCGATCTCCAGGAACACTGAAGCTTTCTTT
abundance: -; j_gene: TRBJ2-7; d_gene: TRBD1; v_gene: TRBV13; CDR3aa: CASSHHRDRGPYEQYF; CDR3nt: TGTGCCAGCAGCCACCACCGGGACAGGGGGCCGTACGAGCAGTACTTC
abundance: once; j_gene: TRBJ1-1; d_gene: TRBD1; v_gene: TRBV5-1; CDR3aa: CASSTTDRGFTEAFF; CDR3nt: TGCGCCAGCAGCACAACGGACAGGGGGTTTACAGAAGCTTTCTTT
abundance: -; j_gene: TRBJ1-5; d_gene: TRBD1; v_gene: TRBV5-1; CDR3aa: CASSPGQGANQPQHF; CDR3nt: TGCGCCAGCAGCCCGGGTCAGGGGGCGAATCAGCCCCAGCATTTT
abundance: once; j_gene: TRBJ1-1; d_gene: TRBD1; v_gene: TRBV6-6; CDR3aa: CASSYETGGEDTEAFF; CDR3nt: TGTGCCAGCAGTTACGAAACAGGGGGCGAGGACACTGAAGCTTTCTTT
abundance: few; j_gene: TRBJ1-1; d_gene: -; v_gene: TRBV4-3; CDR3aa: CASSQARGGTTEAFF; CDR3nt: TGCGCCAGCAGCCAGGCGAGGGGGGGGACGACTGAAGCTTTCTTT
abundance: few; j_gene: TRBJ2-1; d_gene: -; v_gene: TRBV10-2; CDR3aa: CASSEISGPSYNEQFF; CDR3nt: TGCGCCAGCAGTGAGATCAGCGGACCGTCCTACAATGAGCAGTTCTTC
abundance: -; j_gene: TRBJ1-5; d_gene: -; v_gene: TRBV6-5; CDR3aa: CASSPGQGGQPQHF; CDR3nt: TGTGCCAGCAGCCCCGGACAAGGGGGTCAGCCCCAGCATTTT
abundance: -; j_gene: TRBJ2-7; d_gene: -; v_gene: TRBV4-3; CDR3aa: CASSQEASYEQYF; CDR3nt: TGCGCCAGCAGCCAAGAAGCCTCCTACGAGCAGTACTTC
abundance: -; j_gene: TRBJ2-7; d_gene: -; v_gene: TRBV29-1; CDR3aa: CSVGVNYEQYF; CDR3nt: TGCAGCGTTGGCGTGAACTACGAGCAGTACTTC
abundance: -; j_gene: TRBJ1-1; d_gene: -; v_gene: TRBV7-9; CDR3aa: CASRIIEKNTEAFF; CDR3nt: TGTGCCAGCAGAATCATCGAGAAGAACACTGAAGCTTTCTTT
abundance: -; j_gene: TRBJ2-7; d_gene: TRBD1; v_gene: TRBV5-4; CDR3aa: CASSLPGQGSTYEQYF; CDR3nt: TGTGCCAGCAGCCTCCCGGGACAGGGGTCTACCTACGAGCAGTACTTC
abundance: once; j_gene: TRBJ1-2; d_gene: -; v_gene: TRBV5-1; CDR3aa: CASSFTEEGYGYTF; CDR3nt: TGCGCCAGCAGCTTTACTGAGGAGGGCTATGGCTACACCTTC
abundance: few; j_gene: TRBJ1-2; d_gene: -; v_gene: TRBV29-1; CDR3aa: CSVVGGRRTNYGYTF; CDR3nt: TGCAGCGTTGTCGGGGGGAGACGGACTAACTATGGCTACACCTTC
abundance: -; j_gene: TRBJ1-5; d_gene: -; v_gene: TRBV19; CDR3aa: CATGVLGNQPQHF; CDR3nt: TGTGCCACAGGGGTCTTAGGCAATCAGCCCCAGCATTTT
abundance: -; j_gene: TRBJ1-2; d_gene: TRBD1; v_gene: TRBV4-2; CDR3aa: CASSIGQVNGYTF; CDR3nt: TGTGCCAGCAGCATCGGACAGGTGAATGGCTACACCTTC
abundance: -; j_gene: TRBJ2-2; d_gene: -; v_gene: TRBV5-4; CDR3aa: CASRGYYTGELFF; CDR3nt: TGTGCCAGCCGGGGGTACTACACCGGGGAGCTGTTTTTT
abundance: -; j_gene: TRBJ2-7; d_gene: -; v_gene: TRBV30; CDR3aa: CAWSQTGEQYF; CDR3nt: TGTGCCTGGAGTCAGACAGGCGAGCAGTACTTC
abundance: -; j_gene: TRBJ1-2; d_gene: TRBD1; v_gene: TRBV4-3; CDR3aa: CASSQEPDRGTGGYTF; CDR3nt: TGCGCCAGCAGCCAGGAGCCAGACAGGGGAACGGGAGGCTACACCTTC
abundance: -; j_gene: TRBJ2-7; d_gene: -; v_gene: TRBV6-5; CDR3aa: CASSYSETGIDEQYF; CDR3nt: TGTGCCAGCAGTTACTCGGAGACAGGAATCGACGAGCAGTACTTC
abundance: -; j_gene: TRBJ1-2; d_gene: -; v_gene: TRBV19; CDR3aa: CASSISSAYGYTF; CDR3nt: TGTGCCAGTAGTATATCGTCAGCGTATGGCTACACCTTC
abundance: -; j_gene: TRBJ1-5; d_gene: -; v_gene: TRBV6-5; CDR3aa: CASSYRGNSNQPQHF; CDR3nt: TGTGCCAGCAGTTACAGGGGAAATAGCAATCAGCCCCAGCATTTT
abundance: few; j_gene: TRBJ1-5; d_gene: -; v_gene: TRBV28; CDR3aa: CASSFSSAGNQPQHF; CDR3nt: TGTGCCAGCAGTTTTTCATCGGCGGGCAATCAGCCCCAGCATTTT
abundance: -; j_gene: TRBJ1-1; d_gene: -; v_gene: TRBV6-5; CDR3aa: CASSYSEQGRLPGAFF; CDR3nt: TGTGCCAGCAGTTACTCCGAGCAGGGGCGTCTTCCAGGAGCTTTCTTT